This T cell receptor beta chain was found in a study of blood T cell repertoires in COVID-19. Study at large: Sites in the United States, Italy and Spain provided acute and convalescent COVID-19 samples. T cells, B-cell-depleted T cells, or PBMCs provided the cDNA or gDNA that served as material.

Authors' analysis steps: From reference gene primer amplification, estimates of nucleated cell counts were derived. Using immunoSEQ multiplex PCR, the repertoire was profiled, and TCRdb retains in-frame clones only, with some absent. Clone size and the V and J calls come from that table; the DNA yielded D and trimming. The sample has tens of thousands of clones; roughly 87% are singletons. The CDR3 is 16 amino acids. V dropped 3 bases and J dropped 8; count of bases not matched to a gene: 13. Germline values: CDR1 MDHEN, CDR2 SYDVKM. This TCR was recovered from an elderly man with acute or convalescent COVID-19. The sample was peripheral blood. The rearrangement joins TRBV28 to TRBJ1-2; TRBD1 matches 9 bases. The CDR3 DNA reads as TGTGCCAGCAGTTTTGCGGAGGACAGGGGCGTGATGGGCTACACCTTC. The encoded protein is CASSFAEDRGVMGYTF.